This T cell receptor beta chain was obtained from a study of shared clonotypes between healthy human individuals. Whole-study results and caveats: Naive CD4 clonotype sharing across several donors was about 5%.

Germline CDR1 is MNHNS and CDR2 is SASEGT. There are 16 residues in the CDR3. Trimming removed 0 bases from V and 4 bases from J, with 15 bases in between. Note on this clone: Its cognate antigen is unknown.

Measured with immunoSEQ multiplex PCR; TCRdb has only the in-frame clones, and not every one. The sample has roughly 2,300,000 clones; around 92% are singletons. This receptor was identified in a man aged 18 to 29 in good health. Some clones in this sample may be carry-over from other donors' samples. V is TRBV6-1 and J is TRBJ1-1; TRBD1 might be the D (5 bases). The sequenced sample was naive CD4+ T cells from PBMCs. The subset is: CD45RA+ positively selected. The CDR3 sequence is CASSEAGRGRGTEAFF. The DNA of the CDR3 is TGTGCCAGCAGTGAAGCCGGACGGGGTAGGGGCACTGAAGCTTTCTTT.